This record covers a single T cell receptor (beta chain). This sample stems from a study of blood T cell repertoires in COVID-19. Assay: immunoSEQ multiplex PCR; the TCRdb copy retains only in-frame clones and omits some. The sample comprises around 40,000 clones, just over 85% of which are singletons, and just under 8.5% rests with the top ten. CDR3 size: 14 residues. V gave up 5 bases and J gave up 4 bases, with 12 bases separating them. CDR1 and CDR2 from the germline V gene are SGHTA and FQGNSA. The sequence derives from a man in his fifties or sixties with active COVID-19. Material: peripheral blood. The chain links TRBV7-2 to TRBJ2-1; TRBD1 might be the D (6 bases). CDR3 amino acids: CASSPPGHYNEQFF. The DNA of the CDR3 is TGTGCCAGCAGCCCCCCGGGACATTACAATGAGCAGTTCTTC. Full variable domain (missing parts from reference TRBV7-2 and TRBJ2-1): GAGVSQSPSNKVTEKGKDVELRCDPISGHTALYWYRQSLGQGLEFLIYFQGNSAPDKSGLPSDRFSAERTGGSVSTLTIQRTQQEDSAVYLCASSPPGHYNEQFFGPGTRLTVL.